The next 18 T cell receptor beta chains were all read from a single sample in a study of blood T cell repertoires in COVID-19. Measured with immunoSEQ multiplex PCR; TCRdb has only the in-frame clones, and not every one. The sample lists about 220,000 clones; less than 90% were seen once. The sequenced sample consisted of peripheral blood. These receptors all come from a woman aged 55-69 years who had recovered from COVID-19.

This clone appeared a single time. This chain links TRBV4-3 with TRBJ2-5, with D possibly matching TRBD2 (7 bases). The germline V gene has CDR1 LGHNA and CDR2 YSLEER. This CDR3 is 16 amino acids long. Trimming cost V 0 bases and J 1 base, with 12 bases left between them. Here the CDR3 reads CASSQDWGGPQETQYF. Here the CDR3 DNA reads TGCGCCAGCAGCCAAGATTGGGGGGGCCCCCAAGAGACCCAGTACTTC.

The J gene is TRBJ2-1, the V gene TRBV10-2; 9 positions match TRBD1. Looked up from germline, CDR1 is WSHSY and CDR2 is SAAADI. The V gene end was trimmed by 8 bases and the J gene end by 9 bases; junction bases not matched to a gene: 11. This CDR3 contains 14 residues. The CDR3 protein is CASSGTGRAGEQFF. DNA for the CDR3: TGCGCCAGCTCCGGGACAGGGAGAGCGGGTGAGCAGTTCTTC.

This chain connects TRBV9 to TRBJ2-5; TRBD1 agrees at 8 bases. Germline CDR1 SGDLS, CDR2 YYNGEE. Trimming took 3 bases from V and 2 from J; bases not matched to a gene: 6. The CDR3 totals 15 residues. The CDR3 DNA follows: TGTGCCAGCAGCGGACCTCAGGGGGCGCAAGAGACCCAGTACTTC. Amino acid sequence: CASSGPQGAQETQYF. Full variable domain (remainder filled in from reference TRBV9 and TRBJ2-5): DSGVTQTPKHLITATGQRVTLRCSPRSGDLSVYWYQQSLDQGLQFLIQYYNGEERAKGNILERFSAQQFPDLHSELNLSSLELGDSALYFCASSGPQGAQETQYFGPGTRLLVL.

The rearrangement links TRBV19 to TRBJ2-7, with D maybe TRBD1 (6 bases). Between the trimmed V and J ends, which lost 2 bases and 6 bases, there was a span of 14 bases. The length of the CDR3 is 14 residues. Per germline, CDR1 LNHDA and CDR2 SQIVND (reference sequence). CDR3 sequence reads: CASSIKQGMGEQYF. As DNA, the CDR3 is TGTGCCAGTAGTATAAAACAGGGTATGGGCGAGCAGTACTTC.

V usage is TRBV4-1 and J usage is TRBJ1-1, with unresolved D. The germline V gene has CDR1 MGHRA and CDR2 YSYEKL. This CDR3 region has 14 residues. Between the trimmed V and J ends, which lost 6 bases and 1 base, there was a span of 12 bases. The CDR3 nucleotides read TGCGCCAGCAGGCCCCAGGCTCGGAACACTGAAGCTTTCTTT. Protein: CASRPQARNTEAFF.

This chain joins TRBV7-6 and TRBJ2-3; 8 bases agree with TRBD2. Losses at the gene ends were 6 bases for V and 4 bases for J; bases not matched to a gene: 12. Per the germline V gene, CDR1 is SGHVS and CDR2 is FNYEAQ. The CDR3 spans 16 residues. CDR3 sequence reads: CASSGLRGVGADTQYF. The CDR3 nucleotides are TGTGCCAGCAGTGGATTGCGGGGGGTAGGTGCAGATACGCAGTATTTT.

The V gene is TRBV27, the J gene TRBJ2-2; D not resolved. V dropped 3 bases and J dropped 5 bases, with 4 bases sitting between them. This CDR3 comprises 12 residues. Per the germline V gene, CDR1 is MNHEY and CDR2 is SMNVEV (reference sequence). This CDR3 reads CASSLATGELFF. CDR3 in DNA: TGTGCCAGCAGTTTGGCTACCGGGGAGCTGTTTTTT.

This rearrangement joins TRBV11-3 to TRBJ2-2; 7 positions agree with TRBD1. The CDR3 runs to 13 residues. The germline V gene encodes CDR1 SGHNT and CDR2 YENEEA. Trimming removed 4 bases from V and 8 bases from J; junction bases left unmatched: 4. CDR3 loop: CASSSPDRGELFF. The DNA of the CDR3 is TGTGCCAGCAGCTCACCGGACAGGGGGGAGCTGTTTTTT.

V usage is TRBV7-9 and J usage is TRBJ1-1, with 7 positions matching TRBD1. Germline trimming cut 4 bases from V and 1 base from J; bases unmatched to any gene: 15. CDR3 length equals 18 residues. Germline lookup yields CDR1 SEHNR and CDR2 FQNEAQ (reference sequence). This CDR3 reads CASSSPFLRQGGNTEAFF. In DNA, the CDR3 is TGTGCCAGCAGCTCACCCTTCCTTCGACAGGGCGGGAACACTGAAGCTTTCTTT.

This chain uses TRBV5-6 with TRBJ2-3, with 13 positions matching TRBD2. The J segment lost 1 base and the V segment lost 5 bases, leaving 7 bases of the junction unmatched. CDR1 and CDR2 (germline): SGHDT, YYEEEE. The CDR3 is 17 residues long. CDR3 nucleotide sequence: TGTGCCAGCAGACCACTAGCGGGGGGGTATGGCACAGATACGCAGTATTTT. Translated, it gives CASRPLAGGYGTDTQYF.

DNA of the CDR3: TGTGCCAGCAGCTTATTGGAACAGGTAAACACTGAAGCTTTCTTT. It specifies CASSLLEQVNTEAFF. V usage is TRBV7-9 and J usage is TRBJ1-1; TRBD1 might be the D (5 bases). The length of the CDR3 is 15 residues. V was clipped by 2 bases and J by 2 bases, with 12 bases between them. Germline CDR1 SEHNR, CDR2 FQNEAQ (reference sequence). Complete variable domain (other parts from reference TRBV7-9 and TRBJ1-1): DTGVSQNPRHKITKRGQNVTFRCDPISEHNRLYWYRQTLGQGPEFLTYFQNEAQLEKSRLLSDRFSAERPKGSFSTLEIQRTEQGDSAMYLCASSLLEQVNTEAFFGQGTRLTVV.

This chain links TRBV6-5 with TRBJ1-6; TRBD1 agrees at 7 bases. V lost 8 bases and J lost 5; bases outside the gene matches: 6. Germline V lookup: CDR1 MNHEY, CDR2 SVGAGI. This CDR3 has 14 residues. CDR3 in DNA: TGTGCCAGCGGAACAGGGGAGGATAATTCACCCCTCCACTTT. Amino acid sequence: CASGTGEDNSPLHF.

The chain is built from TRBV19 and TRBJ2-7; 10 bases align to TRBD2. The CDR3 sequence is 16 residues long. CDR1 and CDR2 (germline): LNHDA, SQIVND (reference sequence). V was pared by 3 bases and J by 2 bases, with 7 bases of the junction left unmatched. The CDR3 region has the DNA TGTGCCAGTAGTATTGATATCAGCGGGGGGGCCTACGAGCAGTACTTC. Translated: CASSIDISGGAYEQYF.

About this clone: This same CDR3 is encoded by further DNA sequences in the sample. This sequence joins TRBV29-1 and TRBJ2-7; 7 bases map to TRBD1. Germline V gives CDR1 SQVTM, CDR2 ANQGSEA. With V trimmed by 6 bases and J by 0 bases, 5 bases remained unmatched. The CDR3 is 13 amino acids. The DNA for the CDR3 is TGCAGCGTCGGACAGGACAACTCCTACGAGCAGTACTTC. Residues: CSVGQDNSYEQYF.

This chain joins TRBV23-1 and TRBJ1-5; D unclear. TRBV23-1 is noted as an ORF with a role that remains uncertain. The V end lost 8 bases, the J end lost 2 bases, and 7 bases lay between the germline ends. The CDR3 spans 12 residues. Here the CDR3 reads CASRGRNQPQHF. The DNA of the CDR3 is TGCGCCAGCCGTGGCCGCAATCAGCCCCAGCATTTT.

The rearrangement uses TRBV25-1 and TRBJ1-2; D possibly corresponds to TRBD1 (5 bases). V was pared by 3 bases and J by 5 bases, with 7 bases between. Germline assignment: CDR1 MGHDK and CDR2 SYGVNS. The CDR3 has 12 residues. The CDR3 nucleotides read TGTGCCAGCAGTGACAGGGCTTATGGCTACACCTTC. It encodes CASSDRAYGYTF.

This rearrangement joins TRBV28 to TRBJ1-4; 9 bases align to TRBD1. With V trimmed by 7 bases and J by 9 bases, 15 bases remained unmatched. Germline V gives CDR1 MDHEN, CDR2 SYDVKM. This CDR3 contains 16 residues. The CDR3 sequence is CASKSGDRVLYKKLFF. The CDR3 coding sequence is TGTGCCAGCAAGTCCGGGGACAGGGTGCTTTATAAAAAACTGTTTTTT.

The chain couples TRBV30 to TRBJ1-6; D is unresolved. Germline V lookup: CDR1 GTSNPN, CDR2 SVGIG (reference sequence). Trimming pared 6 bases from V and 6 bases from J, leaving 12 bases between. CDR3 length: 13 amino acids. CDR3 in amino acids: CACDSLRNSPLHF. CDR3 sequence (DNA): TGTGCCTGCGATAGTTTGCGTAATTCACCCCTCCACTTT.